The 25 T cell receptor beta chains given below trace back to one sample, sequenced in a study of blood T cell repertoires in COVID-19 (dated by TCRdb to 2018 to 2021). The receptor library was made with the immunoSEQ multiplex PCR assay. Imported from immuneACCESS, the table was reduced by TCRdb to in-frame sequences with V and J called. These copies leave out some clones; in studies compared against another copy, an unresolved V gene accounts for under half, and the cause of the remainder is not known. This sample gives under 30,000 clones in total; roughly nine tenths of them show up just once. The ten largest clonotypes hold 5% to 6% of the sample. Sequenced input: peripheral blood. These receptors were obtained from a man in his fifties or sixties with active COVID-19.

This chain uses TRBV7-9 with TRBJ1-4, with TRBD1 matching 7 bases. CDR1 and CDR2 (germline): SEHNR, FQNEAQ (reference sequence). Unmatched junction bases numbered 5, after V lost 7 bases and J lost 0 bases. This CDR3 is 15 amino acids long. The CDR3 DNA reads as TGTGCCAGCAAAGAGGGGGCGTCAACTAATGAAAAACTGTTTTTT. It is translated as CASKEGASTNEKLFF.

The rearrangement joins TRBV6-2 or TRBV6-3 to TRBJ2-7; perhaps TRBD2 as D (6 bases). Trimming stripped 2 bases from V and 6 bases from J, with 20 bases between. The CDR3 extends over 16 amino acids. Germline V gives CDR1 MNHEY, CDR2 SVGEGT. In nucleotides, the CDR3 is TGTGCCAGCAGTTACGGCCCGGGACTTAAAACCCCCGAGCAGTACTTC. This codes for CASSYGPGLKTPEQYF.

The rearrangement joins TRBV28 to TRBJ1-1; TRBD1 is a possible D gene (6 bases). Trimming cost V 1 base and J 7 bases, with 16 bases left between them. Germline CDR1 MDHEN, CDR2 SYDVKM. The CDR3 extends over 15 amino acids. CDR3 sequence: CASSLFGQPTGEAFF. As DNA, the CDR3 is TGTGCCAGCAGTTTATTTGGACAGCCTACGGGTGAAGCTTTCTTT.

Here the CDR3 reads CASSRDRSLHTF. DNA of the CDR3: TGTGCCAGCAGTAGGGACAGGTCCCTTCACACCTTC. The chain carries TRBV12-3 or TRBV12-4 and TRBJ1-2; the match to TRBD1 covers 8 bases. V dropped 5 bases and J dropped 12; count of bases not matched to a gene: 8. This CDR3 is 12 amino acids long.

The chain links TRBV9 to TRBJ2-5, with 9 bases that match TRBD2. Germline values: CDR1 SGDLS, CDR2 YYNGEE. The CDR3 spans 15 residues. Unmatched junction bases numbered 3, after V lost 0 bases and J lost 3 bases. The CDR3 DNA reads as TGTGCCAGCAGCGTAGATCCTAGCGGGAAAGAGACCCAGTACTTC. Its protein is CASSVDPSGKETQYF.

The chain recombines TRBV6-2 or TRBV6-3 with TRBJ1-3; D ambiguous. Trimming left V 2 bases short and J 0 bases short, with 17 bases between. The CDR3 is 18 amino acids. Germline V gene lookup returns CDR1 MNHEY and CDR2 SVGEGT. The CDR3 reads CASSYSGGQGISGNTIYF. DNA of the CDR3: TGTGCCAGCAGTTACAGCGGTGGCCAAGGAATCTCTGGAAACACCATATATTTT.

The rearrangement uses TRBV7-9 and TRBJ1-2; no clear D. The CDR3 consists of 14 residues. Germline-derived CDR1 and CDR2 are SEHNR and FQNEAQ (reference sequence). The V end was cut by 5 bases, the J end by 5 bases, with 15 bases between. CDR3 DNA: TGTGCCAGCAGCCCGCGGACTGGCGAGTATGGCTACACCTTC. It is translated as CASSPRTGEYGYTF.

This clone appeared once. The rearrangement uses TRBV19 and TRBJ1-2, with TRBD1 matching over 9 bases. V was pared by 2 bases and J by 3 bases, with 1 base of the junction left unmatched. The V gene's germline CDR1 is LNHDA and CDR2 SQIVND (reference sequence). This CDR3 comprises 14 residues. The CDR3 is CASSITGGHYGYTF. The CDR3 bases are TGTGCCAGTAGTATAACAGGGGGCCACTATGGCTACACCTTC.

The gene calls are TRBV19 and TRBJ2-3; D may be TRBD1 (6 bases). V shed 5 bases and J shed 2 bases, with 17 bases lying between them. CDR3 length: 16 residues. Germline loops: CDR1 LNHDA, CDR2 SQIVND (reference sequence). The CDR3 DNA reads TGTGCCAGTAGTGTAACAGGGTCGATCTCCACAGATACGCAGTATTTT. Protein sequence: CASSVTGSISTDTQYF. The complete variable domain, with remaining parts taken from reference TRBV19 and TRBJ2-3, reads DGGITQSPKYLFRKEGQNVTLSCEQNLNHDAMYWYRQDPGQGLRLIYYSQIVNDFQKGDIAEGYSVSREKKESFPLTVTSAQKNPTAFYLCASSVTGSISTDTQYFGPGTRLTVL.

The V gene is TRBV12-3 or TRBV12-4, the J gene TRBJ1-1, with a weak D call TRBD1 (6 bases). The CDR3 runs 12 residues. Trimming took off 6 bases at V and 13 bases at J, with 18 bases between the two ends. This CDR3 is CASRPDRSHGFF. The CDR3 bases are TGTGCCAGCAGGCCCGACAGGAGTCACGGTTTCTTT.

The chain joins TRBV5-8 to TRBJ1-6; tentatively, D is TRBD1 (6 bases). Trimming pared 4 bases from V and 4 bases from J, leaving 15 bases between. Per germline, CDR1 SGHTS and CDR2 YDEGEE. This CDR3 region has 16 residues. CDR3 nucleotide sequence: TGTGCCAGCAGCCGCATCCCGGACAGTTATAATTCACCCCTCCACTTT. It yields the protein CASSRIPDSYNSPLHF.

The V call is TRBV30, the J call TRBJ2-5; D is possibly TRBD2 (6 bases). Germline CDR1 is GTSNPN and CDR2 is SVGIG (reference sequence). Trimming removed 4 bases from V and 5 bases from J, with 11 bases in between. The CDR3 runs to 12 residues. CDR3 residues: CAWTRAGETQYF. CDR3 DNA: TGTGCCTGGACAAGGGCGGGGGAGACCCAGTACTTC.

The J gene is TRBJ2-2, the V gene TRBV19, with TRBD1 identical over 7 bases. The V gene's germline CDR1 is LNHDA and CDR2 SQIVND (reference sequence). V shed 7 bases and J 0 bases; nucleotides not matched to a gene: 17. This CDR3 has 19 amino acids. The CDR3 is CASTPGTEYPTSNTGELFF. The CDR3 nucleotides are TGTGCCAGTACCCCCGGGACAGAGTATCCAACATCGAACACCGGGGAGCTGTTTTTT.

The chain couples TRBV18 to TRBJ1-5; the D gene is possibly TRBD1 (6 bases). The germline CDR1 and CDR2 sequences are KGHSH and LQKENI. The CDR3 is made up of 13 amino acids. Trimming stripped 2 bases from V and 7 bases from J, with 9 bases between. The DNA of the CDR3 is TGTGCCAGCTCACCAACAGGGACCCAGCCCCAGCATTTT. This gives the protein CASSPTGTQPQHF.

This clone was counted only a few times. The chain employs TRBV4-2 and TRBJ1-4; 7 nucleotides line up with TRBD1. Trimming at V came to 4 bases and at J to 5 bases, leaving 4 bases not matched to a gene. This CDR3 spans 14 amino acids. Germline-derived CDR1 and CDR2 are LGHNA and YNFKEQ. CDR3 sequence (DNA): TGTGCCAGCAGCCCGGGACAGCGCAATGAAAAACTGTTTTTT. Residues: CASSPGQRNEKLFF.

This clone has a handful of counts. J is TRBJ2-1 and V is TRBV5-4, with D perhaps TRBD1 (5 bases). Between the trimmed V and J ends, which lost 5 bases and 0 bases, there was a span of 9 bases. Germline V gene lookup returns CDR1 SGHNT and CDR2 YYREEE (reference sequence). This CDR3 has 14 amino acids. This CDR3 is CASSRQSSYNEQFF. CDR3 in DNA: TGTGCCAGCAGTCGACAGAGCTCCTACAATGAGCAGTTCTTC.

This chain uses TRBV19 with TRBJ1-1, with D possibly matching TRBD1 (6 bases). V shed 4 bases and J shed 0 bases, with 9 bases lying between them. This CDR3 is 14 amino acids long. The V gene's germline CDR1 is LNHDA and CDR2 SQIVND (reference sequence). The CDR3 here is CASSTDRLNTEAFF. In nucleotides, the CDR3 is TGTGCCAGTAGTACAGACAGGTTGAACACTGAAGCTTTCTTT.

This chain uses TRBV7-2 with TRBJ1-5, with D uncertain. V shed 6 bases and J shed 1 base, with 13 bases lying between them. Per germline, CDR1 SGHTA and CDR2 FQGNSA. The CDR3 covers 15 residues. The CDR3 sequence: CASSFYSGSNQPQHF. Here the CDR3 DNA reads TGTGCCAGCAGTTTCTATTCGGGGAGCAATCAGCCCCAGCATTTT.

This clone has a single count. The genes are TRBV9 and TRBJ2-2; the D gene is possibly TRBD1 (5 bases). The germline V gene encodes CDR1 SGDLS and CDR2 YYNGEE. This CDR3 region has 14 residues. The ends were cut back, 2 bases at V and 5 bases at J, with 10 bases in the middle. CDR3 in amino acids: CASSVGHLTGELFF. The CDR3 DNA sequence: TGTGCCAGCAGCGTTGGACATTTAACCGGGGAGCTGTTTTTT.

The rearrangement joins TRBV4-1 to TRBJ2-2, with a possible D match to TRBD2 (5 bases). V was cut by 4 bases and J by 1 base, with 19 bases left in between. From germline, CDR1 is MGHRA and CDR2 YSYEKL. This CDR3 has 18 amino acids. The CDR3 region has the DNA TGCGCCAGCAGCCTCGGAGGCAAAAGAAGCGAGAACACCGGGGAGCTGTTTTTT. It specifies CASSLGGKRSENTGELFF.

The rearrangement links TRBV4-1 to TRBJ1-2, with a possible D match to TRBD1 (6 bases). The CDR3 covers 17 residues. Trimming cost V 4 bases and J 1 base, with 19 bases left between them. The germline CDR1 and CDR2 sequences are MGHRA and YSYEKL. The CDR3 here is CASSPLWGGAGNYGYTF. CDR3 nucleotide sequence: TGCGCCAGCAGCCCCCTATGGGGGGGGGCCGGTAACTATGGCTACACCTTC.

Only a few counts were recorded for this clone. The chain combines TRBV28 with TRBJ2-2, with 12 bases that match TRBD2. The CDR3 contains 17 residues. V shed 4 bases and J 2 bases; nucleotides not matched to a gene: 5. The V gene's germline CDR1 is MDHEN and CDR2 SYDVKM. CDR3 residues: CASSSTSGSRNTGELFF. CDR3 in DNA: TGTGCCAGCAGTTCGACTAGCGGGAGCCGTAACACCGGGGAGCTGTTTTTT.

This clone appeared once. This sequence joins TRBV10-3 and TRBJ2-1; perhaps TRBD2 as D (6 bases). Germline V CDR1 and CDR2: ENHRY, SYGVKD. The CDR3 spans 18 residues. Trimming cost V 3 bases and J 1 base, with 19 bases left between them. CDR3 region: CAISESRMTSRSYNEQFF. CDR3 DNA: TGTGCCATCAGTGAAAGTCGTATGACTAGTCGGTCCTACAATGAGCAGTTCTTC.

This clone occurred once. The V call is TRBV11-2, the J call TRBJ1-2; no definite D call. Trimming cost V 8 bases and J 2 bases, with 12 bases left between them. The CDR3 has 13 amino acids. In germline, CDR1 is SGHAT, CDR2 FQNNGV. The CDR3 bases are TGTGCCAGCGCCCGGGATGCGAACTATGGCTACACCTTC. This gives the protein CASARDANYGYTF.

Only one count was recorded for this clone. The chain joins TRBV30 to TRBJ2-5, with a possible D match to TRBD1 (5 bases). Trimming cost V 2 bases and J 3 bases, with 10 bases left between them. The CDR3 length is 13 residues. CDR1 GTSNPN and CDR2 SVGIG come from the germline V gene (reference sequence). The CDR3 sequence is CAWSTGAKETQYF. The DNA for the CDR3 is TGTGCCTGGAGTACAGGAGCAAAAGAGACCCAGTACTTC.